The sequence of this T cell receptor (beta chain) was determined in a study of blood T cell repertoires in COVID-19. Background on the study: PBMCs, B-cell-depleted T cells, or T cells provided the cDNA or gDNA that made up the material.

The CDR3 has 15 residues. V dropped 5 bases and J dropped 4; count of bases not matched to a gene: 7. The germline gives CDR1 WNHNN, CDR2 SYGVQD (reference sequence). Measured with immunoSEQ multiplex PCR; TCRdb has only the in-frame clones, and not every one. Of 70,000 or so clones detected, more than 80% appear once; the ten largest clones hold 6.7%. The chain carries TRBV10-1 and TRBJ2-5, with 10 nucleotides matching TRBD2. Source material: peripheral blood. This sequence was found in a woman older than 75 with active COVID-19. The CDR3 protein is CASSRLAGARETQYF. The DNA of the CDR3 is TGCGCCAGCAGTCGACTAGCGGGCGCCCGAGAGACCCAGTACTTC.